The rows below give T cell receptor beta chains drawn from one sample of a study of naive and memory T cell subsets. TCRdb re-derived calls from the UMI-ligation and nested PCR reads in MiXCR, one entry per CDR3 protein. The data show 95,000 to 150,000 distinct CDR3 sequences, just over 35% seen once. Sequenced sample: central memory CD4+ T cells from blood. These TCRs come from a human donor in good health. Each CDR3 is given with its conserved first and last residue. Fields, in order: V gene, clone size, D gene, J gene, CDR3 DNA, CDR3 protein. The D gene is left open where the match is weak. Size is omitted from some rows. Given values are once, few, many or a class for expanded clones.

TRBV30,few,.,TRBJ1-1,TGTGCCTGGAGTTCCGATGAAGCTTTCTTT,CAWSSDEAFF
TRBV19,once,.,TRBJ1-1,TGTGCCAGTAGCCGACAGCTATCTGCCGCTGAAGCTTTCTTT,CASSRQLSAAEAFF
TRBV15,few,TRBD1,TRBJ2-3,TGTGCCACCAGCAGAGGGGACAGGGGCATAGATACGCAGTATTTT,CATSRGDRGIDTQYF
TRBV20-1,.,TRBD2,TRBJ2-1,TGCAGTGCTCGACCTAGCGGGTTACGGAATGAGCAGTTCTTC,CSARPSGLRNEQFF
TRBV20-1,.,.,TRBJ2-3,TGCAGTGCTAAGTTTTACTCTAGCACAGATACGCAGTATTTT,CSAKFYSSTDTQYF
TRBV5-8,few,TRBD2,TRBJ2-1,TGTGCCAGCAGCGAGGGACTAGCCTACAATGAGCAGTTCTTC,CASSEGLAYNEQFF
TRBV24-1,few,.,TRBJ2-7,TGTGCCACCAGTGAGGGGACCGGCGAGCAGTACTTC,CATSEGTGEQYF
TRBV20-1,.,TRBD1,TRBJ1-1,TGCAGTGCTAGAAGGGGGCAGGGGGCTTTTAGCACTGAAGCTTTCTTT,CSARRGQGAFSTEAFF
TRBV6-1,.,.,TRBJ1-1,TGTGCCAGCAGTGAAGAGACAGGCAGGAACACTGAAGCTTTCTTT,CASSEETGRNTEAFF
TRBV7-6,once,.,TRBJ2-5,TGTGCCAGCAGCTTCCGCGGCGGGGAGACCCAGTACTTC,CASSFRGGETQYF
TRBV7-2,once,TRBD2,TRBJ2-1,TGTGCCAGCAGCTTGGACCCCCCTAGCGGGAGGATCTCTGCCTACAATGAGCAGTTCTTC,CASSLDPPSGRISAYNEQFF
TRBV7-2,.,TRBD1,TRBJ2-7,TGTGCCAGCAGCCCAGGGACAGGGGGTCTACGGGAGCAGTACTTC,CASSPGTGGLREQYF
TRBV15,.,.,TRBJ1-1,TGTGCCACCAGCAGAGATCTAGGCATGAACACTGAAGCTTTCTTT,CATSRDLGMNTEAFF
TRBV2,few,TRBD1,TRBJ1-5,TGTGCCAGCAGTGAGGACAGGGGGAGTCAGCCCCAGCATTTT,CASSEDRGSQPQHF
TRBV13,.,.,TRBJ2-2,TGTGCCAGCAGCCGAAAGACATCCGGGGAGCTGTTTTTT,CASSRKTSGELFF
TRBV14,few,.,TRBJ2-5,TGTGCCAGCAGCCAAGAGCACCGAGAGACCCAGTACTTC,CASSQEHRETQYF
TRBV12-3/TRBV12-4,.,.,TRBJ1-1,TGTGCCAGCAGCCCGGGCGTACAGAACACTGAAGCTTTCTTT,CASSPGVQNTEAFF
TRBV27,few,.,TRBJ1-1,TGTGCCAGCAGTTCTTGGCAGTCTGAAGCTTTCTTT,CASSSWQSEAFF
TRBV20-1,few,.,TRBJ2-5,TGCAGTGCCCCAAACCAGCCTGAACGGACCCAGTACTTC,CSAPNQPERTQYF
TRBV27,.,TRBD2,TRBJ2-5,TGTGCCAGCAGTGTTGGGGCGGGAGCAGGAAAGACCCAGTACTTC,CASSVGAGAGKTQYF
TRBV6-5,few,.,TRBJ1-2,TGTGCCAGCAGTTACTCCGGGGGGACGAACTATGGCTACACCTTC,CASSYSGGTNYGYTF
TRBV5-1,.,TRBD1,TRBJ2-2,TGCGCCAGCCGGACCGGGACAGGGGCGCGAAACACCGGGGAGCTGTTTTTT,CASRTGTGARNTGELFF
TRBV20-1,few,.,TRBJ2-7,TGCAGTGCTAGAGATGTTACAGGGAGCTACGAGCAGTACTTC,CSARDVTGSYEQYF
TRBV11-3,.,TRBD2,TRBJ2-1,TGTGCCAGCAGCTTAGGCTTGGTTAGCGGGAGGTCAGACAATGAGCAGTTCTTC,CASSLGLVSGRSDNEQFF
TRBV9,.,.,TRBJ2-7,TGTGCCAGCAGCCTCCGACCGGGACATGTATACGAGCAGTACTTC,CASSLRPGHVYEQYF
TRBV18,few,TRBD2,TRBJ2-4,TGTGCCAGCTCACAAAAATCCGGGACTAGAGGCGGGAACATTCAGTACTTC,CASSQKSGTRGGNIQYF
TRBV7-8,.,.,TRBJ2-2,TGTGCCAGCAGCTTAGCGTTGGGCGGGGAGCTGTTTTTT,CASSLALGGELFF
TRBV7-6,few,.,TRBJ1-5,TGTGCCAGCAGCTTAGCGGGTGCTCAGCCCCAGCATTTT,CASSLAGAQPQHF
TRBV6-6,once,TRBD1,TRBJ1-1,TGTGCCAGCAGCGTTCAGGGGGCTGAAGCTTTCTTT,CASSVQGAEAFF
TRBV7-9,many,.,TRBJ2-3,TGTGCCAGCAGCTCGATGGGTGTAGTAGATACGCAGTATTTT,CASSSMGVVDTQYF
TRBV6-1,.,.,TRBJ2-3,TGTGCCAGCAGATCAGTCGCTGGCACTACAGATACGCAGTATTTT,CASRSVAGTTDTQYF
TRBV4-3,.,TRBD2,TRBJ2-1,TGCGCCAGCAGCCAAGATCTAACTAGCGGGAGGGCCCTCAATGAGCAGTTCTTC,CASSQDLTSGRALNEQFF
TRBV6-5,few,.,TRBJ2-1,TGTGCCAGCAGTTACTGGGGGTCCCCGAGGAATGAGCAGTTCTTC,CASSYWGSPRNEQFF
TRBV20-1,many,.,TRBJ1-5,TGCAGTGCTAGAGATGGGCAGGCGATCAATCAGCCCCAGCATTTT,CSARDGQAINQPQHF
TRBV28,once,TRBD2,TRBJ2-5,TGTGCCAGCAGTTTCCTTTGGGCTAGCGGGACCCAAGAGACCCAGTACTTC,CASSFLWASGTQETQYF
TRBV6-1,.,.,TRBJ2-5,TGTGCCAGCAGCACAGGGAGCAATAAAGAGACCCAGTACTTC,CASSTGSNKETQYF
TRBV7-2,.,TRBD2,TRBJ2-3,TGTGCCAGCAGCTTAGACGGGACTAGCGGGAGTGACACGCAGTATTTT,CASSLDGTSGSDTQYF
TRBV12-3/TRBV12-4,.,TRBD1,TRBJ1-1,TGTGCCAGCAGTTTGTCGGGACAGATCACTGAAGCTTTCTTT,CASSLSGQITEAFF
TRBV30,once,.,TRBJ2-1,.,CAWSVGAGTSGFRKFF
TRBV18,.,.,TRBJ2-6,TGTGCCAGCTCACCCGGGACGGGGGTCTCTGGGGCCAACGTCCTGACTTTC,CASSPGTGVSGANVLTF
TRBV14,once,.,TRBJ2-1,TGTGCCAGCAGCCAAGAGGGTCCAGGTCTCTCCTACAATGAGCAGTTCTTC,CASSQEGPGLSYNEQFF
TRBV30,.,.,TRBJ2-5,TGTGCCTGGAGTGTACGGGGGAGCGGGGAGACCCAGTACTTC,CAWSVRGSGETQYF
TRBV20-1,.,.,TRBJ1-1,TGCAGTGCTAGAGATCCCCGGGGGGGGGCGCAGGGCACTGAAGCTTTCTTT,CSARDPRGGAQGTEAFF
TRBV20-1,many,TRBD2,TRBJ2-7,TGCAGTGCTAGAGATGAGGCTAGCGGCTCCTACGAGCAGTACTTC,CSARDEASGSYEQYF
TRBV3-1,.,.,TRBJ1-5,TGTGCCAGCAGCGGGGACACTAGCAATCAGCCCCAGCATTTT,CASSGDTSNQPQHF
TRBV20-1,.,.,TRBJ2-7,TGCAGTGCTGTTCGAGCCCGAGGACTACCCTACGAGCAGTACTTC,CSAVRARGLPYEQYF
TRBV18,.,.,TRBJ2-5,TGTGCCAGCTCACCTTCTCAAGGGGCCCAAGAGACCCAGTACTTC,CASSPSQGAQETQYF
TRBV7-9,.,TRBD2,TRBJ2-5,TGTGCCGGACTAGCGGGAGGAGGGAAGACCCAGTACTTC,CAGLAGGGKTQYF
TRBV6-2/TRBV6-3,.,.,TRBJ1-1,TGTGCCAGCAGGGTAGGGGGAGGAGGCACTGAAGCTTTCTTT,CASRVGGGGTEAFF
TRBV20-1,few,.,TRBJ1-1,TGCAGTAAGAAGAGGGGCACTGAAGCTTTCTTT,CSKKRGTEAFF
TRBV5-5,few,TRBD2,TRBJ2-4,TGTGCCAGCAGCTGGGGAGGGCCTGGAAACATTCAGTACTTC,CASSWGGPGNIQYF
TRBV6-5,.,.,TRBJ1-1,TGTGCCAGCAGTCGTTCCCAGGTGAACACTGAAGCTTTCTTT,CASSRSQVNTEAFF
TRBV9,.,.,TRBJ2-1,TGTGCCAGCAGCCCTAAGGGGGTTTGGGGGAACAATGAGCAGTTCTTC,CASSPKGVWGNNEQFF
TRBV27,few,.,TRBJ2-7,TGTGCCAGCAGTTTATTATCTGGGGGCGGGTACGAGCAGTACTTC,CASSLLSGGGYEQYF